One and the same sample provided the 7 T cell receptor beta chains below, sequenced in a study of blood T cell repertoires in COVID-19. Clones were read by immunoSEQ multiplex PCR, and TCRdb kept only the in-frame ones, dropping some. Here the sample spans around 150,000 clones, under 90% being singletons. Sequenced material: PBMCs or T cells enriched from blood (not recorded which). The receptors derive from a woman aged 60-75 years who had recovered from COVID-19.

The chain carries TRBV3-1 (or the pseudogene TRBV3-2) and TRBJ1-1; TRBD1 is a possible D gene (5 bases). Trimming stripped 2 bases from V and 2 bases from J, with 9 bases between. The CDR3 runs 14 residues. Germline V gene sequence: CDR1 LGHDT, CDR2 YNNKEL (reference sequence). The DNA of the CDR3 is TGTGCCAGCAGCCAAAGGAGGGGCAACACTGAAGCTTTCTTT. This gives the protein CASSQRRGNTEAFF.

The chain employs TRBV7-2 and TRBJ2-5; 10 nucleotides line up with TRBD1. CDR1 SGHTA and CDR2 FQGNSA come from the germline V gene. The CDR3 has 14 residues. The trim removed 2 bases at V and 7 bases at J, leaving 4 bases unmatched. CDR3: CASSLSGQGGTQYF. The CDR3 bases are TGTGCCAGCAGCTTATCAGGACAGGGGGGGACCCAGTACTTC.

The CDR3 DNA is TGTGCCAGCAGTGGCTCCCGGGACAGGGGGCCGCAGCCCCAGCATTTT. Protein sequence: CASSGSRDRGPQPQHF. This chain uses TRBV6-1 with TRBJ1-5, with 12 bases lining up with TRBD1. The CDR3 spans 16 residues. Per the germline V gene, CDR1 is MNHNS and CDR2 is SASEGT. The V gene end was trimmed by 4 bases and the J gene end by 7 bases; junction bases not matched to a gene: 8.

The chain employs TRBV27 and TRBJ2-1; 7 bases align to TRBD2. J lost 3 bases, V lost 2 bases, and 4 bases had no gene match. This CDR3 is 15 amino acids long. Germline lookup yields CDR1 MNHEY and CDR2 SMNVEV (reference sequence). This CDR3 reads CASSLDGGNYNEQFF. The CDR3 nucleotides read TGTGCCAGCAGTTTAGACGGGGGGAACTACAATGAGCAGTTCTTC.

V gene TRBV5-1 combines with J gene TRBJ2-3; 9 bases fit TRBD1. The CDR3 covers 18 residues. CDR1 and CDR2 from the germline V gene are SGHRS and YFSETQ. The junction had 11 bases not matched to a gene; V was cut back by 3 bases and J by 0 bases. CDR3 protein: CASSSKPPGTGSTDTQYF. The CDR3 nucleotides are TGCGCCAGCAGCTCAAAACCTCCCGGGACAGGGAGCACAGATACGCAGTATTTT.

V usage is TRBV20-1 and J usage is TRBJ2-7, with D uncertain. The CDR3 has 16 residues. Trimming removed 3 bases at V and 0 bases at J, with 18 bases between. The germline V gene has CDR1 DFQATT and CDR2 SNEGSKA (reference sequence). This CDR3 is CSASTRAGSRSYEQYF. The CDR3 bases are TGCAGTGCTAGTACCCGCGCCGGGTCTCGCTCCTACGAGCAGTACTTC.

V and J are TRBV7-2 and TRBJ1-1; 9 nucleotides match TRBD1. In germline, CDR1 is SGHTA, CDR2 FQGNSA. This CDR3 spans 14 amino acids. J gave up 3 bases and V 5 bases, and 4 bases lay outside the gene matches. The CDR3 DNA is TGTGCCAGCAGCGTCCGGACAGGGGACACTGAAGCTTTCTTT. Translated: CASSVRTGDTEAFF.